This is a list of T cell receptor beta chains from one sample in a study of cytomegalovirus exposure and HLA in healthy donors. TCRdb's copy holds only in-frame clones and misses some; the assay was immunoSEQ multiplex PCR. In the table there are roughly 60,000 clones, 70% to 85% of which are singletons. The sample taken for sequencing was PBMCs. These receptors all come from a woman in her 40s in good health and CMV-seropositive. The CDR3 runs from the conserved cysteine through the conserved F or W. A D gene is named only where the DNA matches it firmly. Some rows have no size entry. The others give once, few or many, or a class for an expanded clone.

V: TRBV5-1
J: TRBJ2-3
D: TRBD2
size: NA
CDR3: CASSPREGSTDTQYF
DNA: TGCGCCAGCAGCCCACGGGAGGGGAGCACAGATACGCAGTATTTT

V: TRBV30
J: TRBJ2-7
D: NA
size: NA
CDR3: CACQGGGGYEQYF
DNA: TGTGCCTGCCAAGGAGGGGGGGGGTACGAGCAGTACTTC

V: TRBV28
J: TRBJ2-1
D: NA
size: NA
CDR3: CASRTGGQDEQFF
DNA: TGTGCCAGCAGGACGGGGGGCCAGGATGAGCAGTTCTTC

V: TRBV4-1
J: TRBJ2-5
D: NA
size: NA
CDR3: CASSLGTGQETQYF
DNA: TGCGCCAGCAGCCTCGGAACGGGGCAAGAGACCCAGTACTTC

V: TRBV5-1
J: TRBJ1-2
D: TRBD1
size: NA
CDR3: CASRYGTGGGYTF
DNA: TGCGCCAGCAGGTATGGGACAGGGGGCGGCTACACCTTC

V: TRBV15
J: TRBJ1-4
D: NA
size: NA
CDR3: CATSRSGLGEKLFF
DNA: TGTGCCACCAGCAGAAGCGGGTTGGGGGAAAAACTGTTTTTT

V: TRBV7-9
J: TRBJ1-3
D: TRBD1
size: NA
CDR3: CASSLTGAGNTIYF
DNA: TGTGCCAGCAGCCTGACAGGGGCTGGAAACACCATATATTTT

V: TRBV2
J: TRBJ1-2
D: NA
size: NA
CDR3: CASTRRESAYGYTF
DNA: TGTGCCAGCACACGACGGGAATCAGCCTATGGCTACACCTTC

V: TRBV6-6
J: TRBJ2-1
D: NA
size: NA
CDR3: CASRYSDSLHEQFF
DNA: TGTGCCAGCAGGTATTCGGACAGTCTCCATGAGCAGTTCTTC

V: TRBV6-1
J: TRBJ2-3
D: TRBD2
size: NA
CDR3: CASRSLAGGPDTQYF
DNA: TGTGCCAGCAGATCACTAGCGGGGGGGCCAGATACGCAGTATTTT

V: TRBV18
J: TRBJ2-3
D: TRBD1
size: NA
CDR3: CASSTRQGAYTDTQYF
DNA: TGTGCCAGCTCAACTCGCCAGGGGGCCTACACAGATACGCAGTATTTT

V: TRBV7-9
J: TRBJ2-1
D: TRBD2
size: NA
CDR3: CASSPLGGTYNEQFF
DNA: TGTGCCAGCAGCCCGCTCGGGGGGACCTACAATGAGCAGTTCTTC

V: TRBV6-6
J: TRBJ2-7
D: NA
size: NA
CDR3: CASQWGREYEQYF
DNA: TGTGCCAGCCAGTGGGGGCGAGAATACGAGCAGTACTTC

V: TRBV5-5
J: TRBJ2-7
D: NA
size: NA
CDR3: CASSSRRGIRVYEQYF
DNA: TGTGCCAGCAGCTCCAGAAGGGGGATTCGAGTCTACGAGCAGTACTTC

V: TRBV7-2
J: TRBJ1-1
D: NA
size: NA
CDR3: CASSSGGGRPLNTEAFF
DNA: TGTGCCAGCAGCTCGGGGGGGGGACGGCCCCTGAACACTGAAGCTTTCTTT

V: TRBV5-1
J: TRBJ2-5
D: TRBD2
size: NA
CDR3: CASSLVASGTQETQYF
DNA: TGCGCCAGCAGCTTGGTGGCTAGCGGGACCCAAGAGACCCAGTACTTC

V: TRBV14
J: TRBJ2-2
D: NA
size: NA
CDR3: CASSQVRTGELFF
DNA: TGTGCCAGCAGCCAAGTTCGCACCGGGGAGCTGTTTTTT

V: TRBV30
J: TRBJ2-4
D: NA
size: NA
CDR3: CAWGEGQQNIQYF
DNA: TGTGCCTGGGGTGAGGGGCAGCAAAACATTCAGTACTTC

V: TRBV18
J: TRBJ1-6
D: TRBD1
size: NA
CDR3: CASSRDRVGSPLHF
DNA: TGTGCCAGCTCACGGGACAGGGTGGGCTCACCCCTCCACTTT

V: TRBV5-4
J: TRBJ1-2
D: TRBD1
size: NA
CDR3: CASSLVGQEDYGYTF
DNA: TGTGCCAGCAGCTTGGTTGGACAGGAGGACTATGGCTACACCTTC

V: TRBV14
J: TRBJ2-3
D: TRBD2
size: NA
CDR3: CASSQDWVGTTADTQYF
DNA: TGTGCCAGCAGCCAAGACTGGGTCGGGACTACAGCGGATACGCAGTATTTT

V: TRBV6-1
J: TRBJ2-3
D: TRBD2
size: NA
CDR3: CAVGTSGSTDTQYF
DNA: TGTGCCGTCGGGACTAGCGGTAGCACAGATACGCAGTATTTT

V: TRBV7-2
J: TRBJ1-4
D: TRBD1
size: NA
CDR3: CASSQGQRNEKLFF
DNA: TGTGCCAGCAGCCAGGGACAGAGGAATGAAAAACTGTTTTTT

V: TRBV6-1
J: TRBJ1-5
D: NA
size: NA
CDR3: CASSEERAGYWAQHF
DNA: TGTGCCAGCAGTGAAGAAAGGGCGGGTTACTGGGCCCAGCATTTT

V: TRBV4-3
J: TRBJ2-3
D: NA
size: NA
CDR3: CASRSGDTQYF
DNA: TGCGCCAGCAGGTCGGGGGATACGCAGTATTTT

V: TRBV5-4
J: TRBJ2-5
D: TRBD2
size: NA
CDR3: CASSPGTSGAGETQYF
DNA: TGTGCCAGCAGTCCCGGGACTAGCGGGGCGGGGGAGACCCAGTACTTC

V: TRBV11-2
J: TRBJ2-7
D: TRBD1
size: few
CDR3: CASSPDRGSSYEQYF
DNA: TGTGCCAGCAGCCCCGACAGGGGGAGCTCCTACGAGCAGTACTTC

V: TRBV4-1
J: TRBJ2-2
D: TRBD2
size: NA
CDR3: CASSQGGLAGVGTGELFF
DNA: TGCGCCAGCAGCCAAGGAGGACTAGCGGGCGTGGGGACCGGGGAGCTGTTTTTT

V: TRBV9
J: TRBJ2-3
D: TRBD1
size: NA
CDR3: CASSAGTGDTDTQYF
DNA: TGTGCCAGCAGCGCCGGGACAGGGGATACAGATACGCAGTATTTT

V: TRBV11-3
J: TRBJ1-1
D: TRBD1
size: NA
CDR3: CASSFTGGNTEAFF
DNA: TGTGCCAGCAGCTTTACAGGGGGGAACACTGAAGCTTTCTTT

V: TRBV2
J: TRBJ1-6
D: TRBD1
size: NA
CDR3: CASRGTGGEDSPLHF
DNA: TGTGCCAGCAGGGGGACAGGGGGGGAGGATTCACCCCTCCACTTT

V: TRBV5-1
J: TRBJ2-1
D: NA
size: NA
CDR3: CASSLGQVENEQFF
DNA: TGCGCCAGCAGCTTGGGGCAGGTGGAAAATGAGCAGTTCTTC

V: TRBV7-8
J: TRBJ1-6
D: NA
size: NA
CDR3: CASSLARSNSPLHF
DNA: TGTGCCAGCAGCTTAGCGAGGTCCAATTCACCCCTCCACTTT

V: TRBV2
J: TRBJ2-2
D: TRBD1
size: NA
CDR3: CASRDRATNTGELFF
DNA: TGTGCCAGCCGGGACAGGGCCACGAACACCGGGGAGCTGTTTTTT

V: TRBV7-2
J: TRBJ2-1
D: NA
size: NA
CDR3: CASSPGTLQSGEQFF
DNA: TGTGCCAGCAGCCCCGGGACTCTACAAAGTGGTGAGCAGTTCTTC

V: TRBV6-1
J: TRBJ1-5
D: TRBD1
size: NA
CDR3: CASSGSTGGNQPQHF
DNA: TGTGCCAGCAGTGGCTCAACAGGGGGCAATCAGCCCCAGCATTTT

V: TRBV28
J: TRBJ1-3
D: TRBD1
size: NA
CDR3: CASRPPGTAGNTIYF
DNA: TGTGCCAGCAGACCCCCCGGGACAGCTGGAAACACCATATATTTT

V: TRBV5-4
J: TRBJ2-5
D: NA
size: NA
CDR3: CASSLSVQETQYF
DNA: TGTGCCAGCAGCTTGTCAGTCCAAGAGACCCAGTACTTC

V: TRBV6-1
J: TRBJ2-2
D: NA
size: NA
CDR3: CASSVASGPAGELFF
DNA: TGTGCCAGCAGTGTGGCGTCAGGTCCGGCCGGGGAGCTGTTTTTT

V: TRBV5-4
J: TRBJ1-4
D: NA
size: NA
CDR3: CASSLPGEGTNEKLFF
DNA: TGTGCCAGCAGCTTACCAGGGGAGGGAACTAATGAAAAACTGTTTTTT

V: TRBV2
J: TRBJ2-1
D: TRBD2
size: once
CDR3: CASTAGGKYNEQFF
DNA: TGTGCCAGCACAGCGGGGGGGAAGTACAATGAGCAGTTCTTC

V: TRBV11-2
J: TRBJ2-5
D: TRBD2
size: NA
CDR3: CASSLFSFFLAGPQETQYF
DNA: TGTGCCAGCAGCTTATTTTCATTTTTTCTAGCGGGACCTCAAGAGACCCAGTACTTC

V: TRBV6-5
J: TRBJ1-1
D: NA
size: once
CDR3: CASRLQGNTEAFF
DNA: TGTGCCAGCAGGCTACAGGGGAACACTGAAGCTTTCTTT